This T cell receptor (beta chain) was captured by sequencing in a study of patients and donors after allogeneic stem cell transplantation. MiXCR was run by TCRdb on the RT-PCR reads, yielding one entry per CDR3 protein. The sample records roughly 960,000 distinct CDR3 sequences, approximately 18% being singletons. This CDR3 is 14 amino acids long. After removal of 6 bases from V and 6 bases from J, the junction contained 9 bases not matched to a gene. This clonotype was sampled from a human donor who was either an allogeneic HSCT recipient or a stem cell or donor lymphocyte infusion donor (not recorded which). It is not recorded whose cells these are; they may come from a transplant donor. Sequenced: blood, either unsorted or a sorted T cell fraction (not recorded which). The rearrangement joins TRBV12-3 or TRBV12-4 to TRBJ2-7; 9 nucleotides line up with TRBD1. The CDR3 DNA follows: TGTGCCAGCAGCCCAGGGACAGGGTTATCCGAGCAGTACTTC. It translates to CASSPGTGLSEQYF.